This TCR beta chain was sequenced in a study of CD8+CD57+ T cells in acquired aplastic anemia. Study-wide findings and caveats: The study identified around 28 CD8+ CDR3 sequences shared by patients and controls. Simpson's diversity of CD8+ cells was not significantly different in patients compared with controls.

Genomic DNA constituted the template upon which TCR beta VDJ and CDR3 profiling was performed. TCRdb analysed the reads with MiXCR anew, one entry per CDR3 protein. The sample lists approximately 150,000 distinct CDR3 sequences, around half occurring once. Whoever was chosen for sequencing had shown CD8+CD57+ cell expansion by flow cytometry. Each patient had severe acquired aplastic anemia. Therapy had not been given to patients before blood sampling. Details on this clonotype: Its specificity is not known.

The CDR3 has 14 amino acids. Germline V gene data show CDR1 as DFQATT and CDR2 as SNEGSKA (reference sequence). V lost 0 bases to trimming and J lost 4 bases, with 13 bases between them. The chain combines TRBV20-1 with TRBJ2-7; D not resolved. Sequencing was carried out using sorted CD4+, CD8+, or CD8+CD57+ T cells (not recorded which) from PBMCs. The clonotype was recovered from a human donor with aplastic anemia. The chain's CDR3 is CSARDPFTVYEQYF. The CDR3 DNA is TGCAGTGCTAGAGATCCCTTTACAGTGTACGAGCAGTACTTC.